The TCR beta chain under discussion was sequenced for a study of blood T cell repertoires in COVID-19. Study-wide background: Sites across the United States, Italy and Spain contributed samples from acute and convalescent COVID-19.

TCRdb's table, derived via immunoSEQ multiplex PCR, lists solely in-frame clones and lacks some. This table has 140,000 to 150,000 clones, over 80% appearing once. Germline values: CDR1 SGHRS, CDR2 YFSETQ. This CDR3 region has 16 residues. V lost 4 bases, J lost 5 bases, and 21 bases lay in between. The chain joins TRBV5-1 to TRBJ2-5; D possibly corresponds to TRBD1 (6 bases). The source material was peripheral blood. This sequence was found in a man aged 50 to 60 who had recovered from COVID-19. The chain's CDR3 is CASSPRSAQGSETQYF. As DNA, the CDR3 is TGCGCCAGCAGCCCTAGGTCGGCGCAGGGGTCTGAGACCCAGTACTTC.